This passage covers 21 T cell receptor beta chains from one sample sequenced in a study of tumor and adjacent non-tumor tissue in lung cancer (dated by TCRdb to the late 2010s). RNA was isolated from bulk, unsorted tissue, and RNA quality was assessed with a NanoDrop ND-1000 and an Agilent 2100. The library was obtained by multiplex PCR. The reads were generated on an Illumina HiSeq 2500. Following protocols modified from ARM-PCR, the researchers constructed TCRbeta libraries through three rounds of nested PCR with primers (Table S4). TCRdb reprocessing: public reads trimmed at Q25 with fastp, clones called with MiXCR, in-frame beta chains kept. Every CDR3 protein is listed once, alongside the most common genes and DNA of its rows. In all, the sample holds approximately 100,000 distinct CDR3 sequences, and 75% of those were seen once. Of the sample, under 45% is held by the ten largest clones. Sequencing input: lung tumor tissue. The source is a woman aged 55-70 years with non-small cell lung cancer.

This clonotype was detected once. The chain has TRBV6-5 and TRBJ2-1, with D unresolved. Per germline, CDR1 MNHEY and CDR2 SVGAGI. The CDR3 has 15 residues. V lost 2 bases and J lost 13, with 21 bases in between. The chain's CDR3 is CASSYLGLGLNVQFF. The CDR3 nucleotides are TGTGCCAGCAGTTACCTAGGTCTCGGTCTGAATGTACAGTTCTTC.

J is TRBJ2-7 and V is TRBV6-1, with D possibly TRBD1 on 6 matching bases. Germline assignment: CDR1 MNHNS and CDR2 SASEGT. The CDR3 extends over 15 amino acids. The V end was cut by 7 bases, the J end by 5 bases, with 21 bases between. The CDR3 protein is CASTPPGHKRDEQYF. The CDR3 nucleotides are TGTGCCAGCACTCCCCCGGGACATAAAAGAGACGAGCAGTACTTC.

V is TRBV29-1 and J is TRBJ1-2; no clear D. The CDR3 is 15 amino acids. Germline V gene lookup returns CDR1 SQVTM and CDR2 ANQGSEA. V was cut by 2 bases and J by 10 bases, with 23 bases left in between. The DNA of the CDR3 is TGCAGCGTTGAATTAGGTACATGGGGAGGCGGTGACTACACCTTC. It yields the protein CSVELGTWGGGDYTF. Filled out from reference TRBV29-1 and TRBJ1-2, the complete variable domain reads SAVISQKPSRDICQRGTSLTIQCQVDSQVTMMFWYRQQPGQSLTLIATANQGSEATYESGFVIDKFPISRPNLTFSTLTVSNMSPEDSSIYLCSVELGTWGGGDYTFGSGTRLTVV.

Of note for this clonotype: With a much larger clone just one base away, this may be a read error. The rearrangement links TRBV5-6 to TRBJ1-5; no definite D call. Per germline, CDR1 SGHDT and CDR2 YYEEEE. The CDR3 totals 14 residues. The CDR3 DNA follows: TGTACCAGCAGCTTATTCAGTTACAATCAGCCCCAGCATTTT. It is translated as CTSSLFSYNQPQHF.

This clonotype occurred a few times. This could be a read error, since a much larger clone is one nucleotide away. The chain recombines TRBV4-2 with TRBJ1-5; D may be TRBD1 (5 bases). Between the trimmed V and J ends, which lost 0 bases and 4 bases, there was a span of 10 bases. Germline V CDR1 and CDR2: LGHNA, YNFKEQ. The CDR3 is made up of 15 amino acids. CDR3: CASSQEGSGNQPQHF. CDR3 DNA: TGTGCCAGCAGCCAAGAGGGGTCAGGGAATCAGCCCCAGCATTTT.

The table lists this clonotype with a count of one. Germline is not matched at one junction end, which may reflect a read error. V usage is TRBV20-1 and J usage is TRBJ1-1, with unresolved D. The germline gives CDR1 DFQATT, CDR2 SNEGSKA (reference sequence). This CDR3 spans 13 amino acids. The CDR3 region is CSATRGANTEALF. CDR3 in DNA: TGCAGTGCTACCCGGGGAGCCAACACTGAAGCTCTCTTT.

The CDR3 reads CAWGGTSGSITQVRELFF. For the CDR3, the DNA is TGTGCCTGGGGTGGGACTAGCGGGAGTATTACTCAAGTCAGGGAGCTGTTTTTT. The chain combines TRBV30 with TRBJ2-2; 14 bases map to TRBD2. V lost 5 bases, J lost 9 bases, and 17 bases stayed unmatched. Germline values: CDR1 GTSNPN, CDR2 SVGIG (reference sequence). The CDR3 has 18 amino acids.

A single count supports this clonotype. The V gene is TRBV11-3, the J gene TRBJ2-5; weak D call: TRBD2 (5 bases). CDR1 is SGHNT, CDR2 YENEEA, per germline. The CDR3 runs 14 residues. V was clipped by 10 bases and J by 7 bases, with 22 bases between them. CDR3 in amino acids: CANRSTLVAGTQYF. In DNA, the CDR3 is TGTGCCAACAGATCGACTTTAGTTGCGGGGACCCAGTACTTC.

The CDR3 DNA reads as TGTGCCAGCAGCTTAGAACCGCTCTGGACGCAGTATTTT. Residues: CASSLEPLWTQYF. The rearrangement uses TRBV11-2 and TRBJ2-3; D gene ambiguous. V lost 0 bases to trimming and J lost 9 bases, with 10 bases between them. Germline V gene data show CDR1 as SGHAT and CDR2 as FQNNGV. The CDR3 loop spans 13 amino acids.

Note on this clonotype: Germline and junction disagree at one end, which may indicate a read error. The V gene is TRBV11-1, the J gene TRBJ2-2; 12 bases map to TRBD2. Germline loops: CDR1 SGHAT, CDR2 FQDESV (reference sequence). CDR3 length equals 17 residues. In DNA, the CDR3 is TGTGCCAGCAGTCCGCGACTAGCGGGAGAATCCACCGGGAAGCTGTTTTTC. This sequence encodes CASSPRLAGESTGKLFF. Variable domain in full (rest from reference TRBV11-1 and TRBJ2-2): EAEVAQSPRYKITEKSQAVAFWCDPISGHATLYWYRQILGQGPELLVQFQDESVVDDSQLPKDRFSAERLKGVDSTLKIQPAELGDSAMYLCASSPRLAGESTGKLFFGEGSRLTVL.

For this clonotype: A much larger clone sits a single nucleotide away, making a read error possible. The chain couples TRBV4-3 to TRBJ2-5; 10 bases fit TRBD2. The V gene's germline CDR1 is LGHNA and CDR2 YSLEER. This CDR3 region has 17 residues. Unmatched junction bases numbered 9, after V lost 4 bases and J lost 1 base. The CDR3 nucleotides are TGCGCCAGCAGCCCGGGTGGGCTAGCGGGGGTCCAAGAGACCCAGTACTTC. Protein sequence: CASSPGGLAGVQETQYF.

A note on this clonotype: This clone may be a read error of a much larger clone one base away. The chain couples TRBV6-2 or TRBV6-3 to TRBJ2-5; TRBD2 aligns across 9 bases. The CDR3 spans 16 residues. Germline loops: CDR1 MNHEY, CDR2 SVGEGT. CDR3 in amino acids: CATSFPAGGVRETQYF. The CDR3, as DNA: TGTGCCACCAGTTTCCCGGCGGGGGGGGTCAGAGAGACCCAGTACTTC.

This clonotype has at least ten counts. V usage is TRBV14 and J usage is TRBJ2-1; maybe TRBD1 (5 bases). The CDR3 totals 16 residues. Germline loops: CDR1 SGHDN, CDR2 FVKESK. The V end was cut by 4 bases, the J end by 4 bases, with 17 bases between. For the CDR3, the DNA is TGTGCCAGCAGCCTAGGGGCGGCGGTGCGGTACAATGAGCAGTTCTTC. This gives the protein CASSLGAAVRYNEQFF.

Of note for this clonotype: The conserved final phenylalanine or tryptophan is absent from the CDR3, which likely points to a read error. The V and J genes are TRBV29-1 and TRBJ1-1; 8 bases align to TRBD1. Germline loops: CDR1 SQVTM, CDR2 ANQGSEA. The J segment lost 4 bases and the V segment lost 7 bases, leaving 14 bases of the junction unmatched. CDR3 length: 15 residues. CDR3 amino acids: CSANWLGQDSTEAFL. As DNA, the CDR3 is TGCAGCGCCAACTGGTTGGGACAGGATAGCACTGAAGCTTTCTTA.

A note on this clonotype: One end of the junction is discordant with germline, which a read error may explain. The chain couples TRBV29-1 to TRBJ1-2; D perhaps matches TRBD1 (5 bases). The CDR3 has 13 amino acids. The germline CDR1 and CDR2 sequences are SQVTM and ANQGSEA. CDR3 loop: CSVPGRGDYGYTF. The CDR3 region has the DNA TGTAGCGTTCCGGGACGGGGGGACTATGGCTACACCTTC.

In regard to this clonotype: A much larger clonotype is one base distant, so this may be a read error. This chain links TRBV28 with TRBJ2-5; 7 bases line up with TRBD1. The germline V gene encodes CDR1 MDHEN and CDR2 SYDVKM. Trimming at V came to 9 bases and at J to 8 bases, leaving 12 bases not matched to a gene. The CDR3 runs 13 residues. The CDR3 coding sequence is TGTGCCAGGAGCCCGGGACAGCCTAGTACCCAGTACTTC. Protein product: CARSPGQPSTQYF.

The V and J genes are TRBV14 and TRBJ1-2; perhaps TRBD1 as D (5 bases). Germline V gives CDR1 SGHDN, CDR2 FVKESK. The CDR3 runs 13 residues. CDR3 coding DNA: TGTCCCACCAGCCACATCCGGGACGGGGCTAACACCTTC. Translated, it gives CPTSHIRDGANTF.

The chain links TRBV11-2 to TRBJ1-5, with D maybe TRBD1 (6 bases). The J call is in doubt because the DNA end fits TRBJ2-3 better. From germline, CDR1 is SGHAT and CDR2 FQNNGV. The CDR3 consists of 13 residues. CDR3 region: CASPRGRGQPQYF. As DNA, the CDR3 is TGTGCCAGCCCCCGTGGCAGGGGTCAGCCCCAGTATTTT.

The rearrangement links TRBV4-3 to TRBJ1-2; D ambiguous. Germline values: CDR1 LGHNA, CDR2 YSLEER. Trimming pared 6 bases from V and 2 bases from J, leaving 19 bases between. There are 16 residues in the CDR3. Here the CDR3 reads CASSQYLARTNYGYTF. The DNA of the CDR3 is TGCGCCAGCAGTCAATATTTAGCTCGGACGAACTATGGCTACACCTTC.

This clonotype was detected only once. A read error may be the cause here, since a much bigger clone is one base away. V is TRBV28 and J is TRBJ2-7; TRBD1 matches at 8 bases. There are 15 residues in the CDR3. The V gene's germline CDR1 is MDHEN and CDR2 SYDVKM. CDR3: CARSFRDRWTYEQYF. The CDR3 nucleotides read TGTGCCAGAAGTTTCCGGGACAGGTGGACCTACGAGCAGTACTTC.

With regard to this clonotype: No conserved phenylalanine or tryptophan ends this CDR3, so it is likely a read error. The genes are TRBV11-2 and TRBJ1-1; the D is unclear. The CDR3 runs 14 residues. Germline CDR1 and CDR2: SGHAT and FQNNGV. Here the CDR3 reads CVSSLVGQNTEAFL. Here the CDR3 DNA reads TGTGTCAGCAGCTTAGTCGGCCAGAACACCGAAGCTTTCCTT.